One and the same sample provided the 11 T cell receptor beta chains below, sequenced in a study of blood T cell repertoires in COVID-19. The table came from immunoSEQ multiplex PCR; TCRdb's copy has only in-frame clones and leaves some out. The table has about 310,000 clones, around 86% seen once; the top ten hold 4.5% to 6.5%. Input material: PBMCs or T cells enriched from blood (not recorded which). Every receptor here comes from a man aged 55-75 years who had recovered from COVID-19.

V usage is TRBV6-5 and J usage is TRBJ2-3; TRBD1 might be the D (5 bases). The CDR3 length is 15 residues. The V and J ends lost 0 bases and 1 base respectively, with 8 bases between them. In germline, CDR1 is MNHEY, CDR2 SVGAGI. The chain's CDR3 is CASSYSQAGTDTQYF. CDR3 nucleotide sequence: TGTGCCAGCAGTTACTCACAGGCAGGCACAGATACGCAGTATTTT.

This clone was detected only once. This chain joins TRBV3-1 (or the pseudogene TRBV3-2) and TRBJ2-5; D perhaps matches TRBD1 (5 bases). The CDR3 sequence is 12 residues long. Germline CDR1 reads LGHDT; CDR2 reads YNNKEL (reference sequence). The V end lost 1 base, the J end lost 7 bases, and 7 bases lay between the germline ends. The CDR3 bases are TGTGCCAGCAGCCAAGGGGGCGGGACCCAGTACTTC. This codes for CASSQGGGTQYF.

This chain links TRBV7-2 with TRBJ1-2, with D hard to call. This CDR3 has 15 residues. The V and J ends lost 2 bases and 0 bases respectively, with 10 bases between them. Germline CDR1 is SGHTA and CDR2 is FQGNSA. The CDR3 sequence: CASSLSPRTNYGYTF. Written as DNA, the CDR3 is TGTGCCAGCAGCTTAAGTCCTAGAACTAACTATGGCTACACCTTC.

This clone was observed a handful of times. The chain has TRBV5-8 and TRBJ1-5; D might be TRBD1 (6 bases). V dropped 5 bases and J dropped 4 bases, with 10 bases sitting between them. This CDR3 is 13 amino acids long. In germline, CDR1 is SGHTS, CDR2 YDEGEE. The CDR3 reads CASRSTGNQPQHF. DNA for the CDR3: TGTGCCAGCAGATCGACAGGTAATCAGCCCCAGCATTTT. The whole variable domain, remainder taken from reference TRBV5-8 and TRBJ1-5, is EAGVTQSPTHLIKTRGQQATLRCSPISGHTSVYWYQQALGLGLQFLLWYDEGEERNRGNFPPRFSGRQFPNYSSELNVNALELEDSALYLCASRSTGNQPQHFGDGTRLSIL.

The chain links TRBV7-2 to TRBJ2-5, with 10 bases that match TRBD2. Germline assignment: CDR1 SGHTA and CDR2 FQGNSA. CDR3 length: 16 residues. J was trimmed by 2 bases and V by 5 bases; bases with no gene match: 8. The CDR3 is CASSRGPAGGQETQYF. The CDR3 coding sequence is TGTGCCAGCAGCCGTGGACCAGCGGGAGGGCAAGAGACCCAGTACTTC.

The chain links TRBV7-3 to TRBJ2-1, with D possibly being TRBD2 (6 bases). Germline V lookup: CDR1 SGHTA, CDR2 FQGTGA. The V and J ends lost 0 bases and 4 bases respectively, with 7 bases between them. CDR3 length: 14 amino acids. The CDR3 DNA sequence: TGTGCCAGCAGCTTAACAGGGAGGTACAATGAGCAGTTCTTC. Translated: CASSLTGRYNEQFF.

The rearrangement joins TRBV24-1 to TRBJ1-5; 7 bases align to TRBD1. Germline CDR1 is KGHDR and CDR2 is SFDVKD. CDR3 length: 17 amino acids. V dropped 3 bases and J dropped 7; count of bases not matched to a gene: 14. The CDR3 sequence is CATSDTRDSQGGQPQHF. CDR3 sequence (DNA): TGTGCCACCAGTGATACTCGGGACAGTCAAGGAGGACAGCCCCAGCATTTT.

This clone was seen just once. V usage is TRBV27 and J usage is TRBJ2-7, with TRBD1 as a possible D gene (5 bases). This CDR3 is 16 amino acids long. Trimming removed 4 bases from V and 0 bases from J, with 16 bases in between. Germline V lookup: CDR1 MNHEY, CDR2 SMNVEV (reference sequence). CDR3 in DNA: TGTGCCAGCAGTTCCCCCCGCCAGGGCCGCTCCTACGAGCAGTACTTC. This translates into CASSSPRQGRSYEQYF.

The chain recombines TRBV6-5 with TRBJ1-2, with 7 nucleotides matching TRBD1. The CDR3 covers 12 residues. Trimming cost V 9 bases and J 6 bases; bases outside gene matches: 7. CDR1 is MNHEY and CDR2 is SVGAGI in the germline V gene. CDR3 sequence: CASKTGAHGYTF. The CDR3 nucleotides are TGTGCCAGTAAAACAGGGGCCCATGGCTACACCTTC.

This chain joins TRBV19 and TRBJ2-7, with D maybe TRBD1 (5 bases). The germline CDR1 and CDR2 sequences are LNHDA and SQIVND (reference sequence). With 6 bases removed from V and 4 bases from J, the gap between germline ends came to 13 bases. CDR3 length: 13 residues. CDR3 loop: CASRNTGQYEQYF. The CDR3 bases are TGTGCCAGTAGGAACACAGGACAATACGAGCAGTACTTC.

The genes are TRBV5-1 and TRBJ2-7; maybe TRBD1 (6 bases). Germline CDR1 SGHRS, CDR2 YFSETQ. The CDR3 loop spans 14 amino acids. V lost 6 bases, J lost 10 bases, and 23 bases lay in between. The CDR3 nucleotides read TGCGCCAGCAAACTTGGGGACATCATACGTGATCAGTACTTC. The encoded protein is CASKLGDIIRDQYF.